This T cell receptor (beta chain) is drawn from a study of cytomegalovirus exposure and HLA in healthy donors. Findings and caveats of the study: In a later analysis, CMV-associated beta chains were mostly HLA-associated, it appeared. The study labeled fewer than 200 TCR beta chains cytomegalovirus-associated. Cytomegalovirus status, reportedly, was diagnosed with high specificity and sensitivity by the classifier. TRBV6-2, TRBV6-3 and other indistinguishable V segments were excluded.

PCR primers comprised 60 Vbeta and 13 Jbeta primers. The assay was immunoSEQ multiplex PCR, and TCRdb's table has in-frame clones only and misses some. Of 85,000 to 130,000 clones listed, about two thirds are singletons. This clone was detected only a few times. Antigen specificity is unknown. Trimming stripped 5 bases from V and 2 bases from J, with 10 bases between. CDR1 and CDR2 from the germline V gene are MNHEY and SVGAGI. This CDR3 is built from 14 residues. The TCR was taken from a boy aged 5-17 years in good health and CMV-seronegative. The V call is TRBV6-5, the J call TRBJ1-3; D is undetermined. Material for sequencing was PBMCs. CDR3 sequence (DNA): TGTGCCAGCAGTAAACTACGGCCTGGAAACACCATATATTTT. Translation gives CASSKLRPGNTIYF.